Listed here are 27 T cell receptor beta chains from one sample, sequenced in a study of T-cell reconstitution after alpha-beta-depleted transplantation in children. Preparation of the TCRbeta library was carried out with unique molecular identifiers. Using its own MiXCR run on the PCR reads, TCRdb lists one record per CDR3 protein. Among approximately 420,000 distinct CDR3 sequences listed, 11% were seen once. The material sequenced was PBMCs from the stem cell graft donor, taken from the stem cell graft. These receptors all come from a human donor who donated a stem cell graft to a child with acute myeloid leukemia.

CDR3 DNA sequence: TGTGCCAGCAGCCCGGGACAGGAAATAGGTGAGCAGTTCTTC. This encodes CASSPGQEIGEQFF. V is TRBV12-3 or TRBV12-4 and J is TRBJ2-1; TRBD1 matches 8 bases. V lost 6 bases to trimming and J lost 9 bases; unmatched junction nucleotides: 10. The CDR3 loop spans 14 amino acids.

This clonotype was observed a few times. The chain uses TRBV6-1 and TRBJ2-3, with 7 positions matching TRBD2. The germline CDR1 and CDR2 sequences are MNHNS and SASEGT. The V and J ends lost 6 bases and 5 bases, in that order; junction bases with no gene match: 11. This CDR3 comprises 15 residues. The CDR3 is CASSLRGVWGDTQYF. The CDR3, as DNA: TGTGCCAGCAGCCTACGGGGGGTTTGGGGAGATACGCAGTATTTT.

This clonotype was observed a single time. The chain uses TRBV7-3 and TRBJ2-1, with 7 positions matching TRBD2. The CDR3 runs 15 residues. Germline loops: CDR1 SGHTA, CDR2 FQGTGA. The junction had 8 bases not matched to a gene; V was cut back by 6 bases and J by 3 bases. As DNA, the CDR3 is TGTGCCAGCAGTCCTGCGGGAGTAGGCTACAATGAGCAGTTCTTC. It codes for CASSPAGVGYNEQFF. The full variable domain, completed using reference TRBV7-3 and TRBJ2-1, is GAGVSQTPSNKVTEKGKYVELRCDPISGHTALYWYRQSLGQGPEFLIYFQGTGAADDSGLPNDRFFAVRPEGSVSTLKIQRTERGDSAVYLCASSPAGVGYNEQFFGPGTRLTVL.

The chain is built from TRBV4-2 and TRBJ2-7; TRBD2 agrees at 11 bases. Germline V gene data show CDR1 as LGHNA and CDR2 as YNFKEQ. The CDR3 is 18 residues long. Losses at the gene ends were 1 base for V and 4 bases for J; bases not matched to a gene: 12. CDR3 sequence reads: CASSQATRSLAGVYEQYF. The DNA of the CDR3 is TGTGCCAGCAGCCAAGCGACCCGTTCACTAGCGGGAGTATACGAGCAGTACTTC.

The chain joins TRBV7-2 to TRBJ2-3, with TRBD1 identical over 7 bases. Germline V gene sequence: CDR1 SGHTA, CDR2 FQGNSA. This CDR3 has 15 residues. V shed 5 bases, J shed 0 bases, and the junction held 5 bases outside the gene matches. In nucleotides, the CDR3 is TGTGCCAGCAGCCTACAGGGGTCTAGCACAGATACGCAGTATTTT. As protein: CASSLQGSSTDTQYF. The entire variable domain, with the rest obtained from reference TRBV7-2 and TRBJ2-3, is as follows: GAGVSQSPSNKVTEKGKDVELRCDPISGHTALYWYRQSLGQGLEFLIYFQGNSAPDKSGLPSDRFSAERTGGSVSTLTIQRTQQEDSAVYLCASSLQGSSTDTQYFGPGTRLTVL.

This clonotype was seen a handful of times. The chain links TRBV5-6 to TRBJ1-4; 9 positions match TRBD1. Germline trimming cut 2 bases from V and 7 bases from J; bases unmatched to any gene: 6. Germline loops: CDR1 SGHDT, CDR2 YYEEEE. CDR3 length equals 15 residues. CDR3 region: CASSFTGTGLEKLFF. The CDR3 DNA reads TGTGCCAGCAGCTTCACCGGGACAGGGCTTGAAAAACTGTTTTTT.

This chain uses TRBV6-1 with TRBJ2-1, with a possible D match to TRBD2 (6 bases). Germline lookup yields CDR1 MNHNS and CDR2 SASEGT. V lost 2 bases, J lost 2 bases, and 13 bases lay in between. This CDR3 contains 16 residues. CDR3: CASSESAGGTYNEQFF. CDR3 DNA: TGTGCCAGCAGTGAATCCGCAGGAGGGACCTACAATGAGCAGTTCTTC.

This chain joins TRBV7-2 and TRBJ2-1; maybe TRBD1 (6 bases). The V gene's germline CDR1 is SGHTA and CDR2 FQGNSA. This CDR3 is built from 15 residues. V was pared by 4 bases and J by 5 bases, with 15 bases between. In DNA, the CDR3 is TGTGCCAGCAGCTCCCGACAGGCCTTTAACAATGAGCAGTTCTTC. The encoded protein is CASSSRQAFNNEQFF.

There are a few counts of this clonotype. This sequence joins TRBV27 and TRBJ2-7; D not certain. Between the trimmed V and J ends, which lost 6 bases and 6 bases, there was a span of 15 bases. The CDR3 consists of 13 residues. CDR1 is MNHEY and CDR2 is SMNVEV in the germline V gene (reference sequence). CDR3 sequence reads: CASSTLTASEQYF. DNA of the CDR3: TGTGCCAGCAGCACTCTAACGGCATCCGAGCAGTACTTC.

This clonotype came up a few times. V and J are TRBV12-3 or TRBV12-4 and TRBJ2-5; D tentatively reads TRBD1 or TRBD2 (5 bases each). The CDR3 totals 13 residues. V was pared by 8 bases and J by 7 bases, with 17 bases between. The CDR3, as DNA: TGTGCCAGCGAACGGGGCCCCTGGGGGACCCAGTACTTC. Its translation is CASERGPWGTQYF.

This clonotype turned up a few times. The V and J genes are TRBV5-1 and TRBJ2-6; D unresolved. This CDR3 contains 16 residues. Between the trimmed V and J ends, which lost 0 bases and 6 bases, there was a span of 13 bases. The germline gives CDR1 SGHRS, CDR2 YFSETQ. This CDR3 is CASSLATPRQANVLTF. The CDR3 DNA sequence: TGCGCCAGCAGCTTGGCCACTCCGCGCCAGGCCAACGTCCTGACTTTC.

The sample holds a few counts of this clonotype. This sequence joins TRBV7-6 and TRBJ2-3; D remains unclear. CDR3 length: 12 amino acids. Germline V gives CDR1 SGHVS, CDR2 FNYEAQ. Trimming stripped 1 base from V and 8 bases from J, with 7 bases between. The chain's CDR3 is CASSLGYGTQYF. Written as DNA, the CDR3 is TGTGCCAGCAGCTTAGGTTACGGTACGCAGTATTTT. Full variable domain (remainder filled in from reference TRBV7-6 and TRBJ2-3): GAGVSQSPRYKVTKRGQDVALRCDPISGHVSLYWYRQALGQGPEFLTYFNYEAQQDKSGLPNDRFSAERPEGSISTLTIQRTEQRDSAMYRCASSLGYGTQYFGPGTRLTVL.

This clonotype was detected only a few times. V usage is TRBV6-5 and J usage is TRBJ1-6, with D hard to call. In germline, CDR1 is MNHEY, CDR2 SVGAGI. The V and J ends lost 5 bases and 0 bases respectively, with 8 bases between them. This CDR3 is 15 amino acids long. The CDR3 DNA follows: TGTGCCAGCAGTCCCTTGAGCTCCTATAATTCACCCCTCCACTTT. Translation gives CASSPLSSYNSPLHF.

This clonotype has only a few counts. V and J are TRBV29-1 and TRBJ1-1; tentative D call: TRBD1 (5 bases). CDR1 and CDR2 from the germline V gene are SQVTM and ANQGSEA. V lost 4 bases and J 1 base, leaving 19 bases between the germline ends. The CDR3 loop spans 16 amino acids. The CDR3 coding sequence is TGCAGCGTTGTGGTTCGTCCTGGCAGGGCGAACACTGAAGCTTTCTTT. It translates to CSVVVRPGRANTEAFF.

This clonotype was counted ten times or more. The junction does not match germline at one end; this may be a read error. This chain uses TRBV10-3 with TRBJ1-1, with D possibly being TRBD1 (5 bases). The V gene's germline CDR1 is ENHRY and CDR2 SYGVKD. The CDR3 has 15 amino acids. The chain's CDR3 is CAISDPGSLKTEAFF. The CDR3 nucleotides are TGTGCCATCAGTGATCCAGGGTCTTTGAAGACTGAAGCTTTCTTT.

This clonotype was recorded at least ten times. This chain joins TRBV6-1 and TRBJ2-3, with TRBD1 identical over 9 bases. Germline CDR1 MNHNS, CDR2 SASEGT. The CDR3 spans 17 residues. After removal of 2 bases from V and 4 bases from J, the junction contained 10 bases not matched to a gene. As DNA, the CDR3 is TGTGCCAGCAGTGAAACAATACTGGACAGGGGAGCAGATACGCAGTATTTT. This encodes CASSETILDRGADTQYF.

This clonotype was seen a handful of times. V gene TRBV20-1 combines with J gene TRBJ2-3; TRBD2 might be the D (7 bases). This CDR3 is 16 amino acids long. Deletions cut 3 bases from V and 1 base from J, with 17 bases between. Germline V gives CDR1 DFQATT, CDR2 SNEGSKA (reference sequence). CDR3 region: CSASLASGGRTDTQYF. The DNA for the CDR3 is TGCAGTGCTAGTCTGGCCTCGGGGGGCCGCACAGATACGCAGTATTTT.

The chain has TRBV12-3 or TRBV12-4 and TRBJ2-1; D is uncertain. Trimming took off 8 bases at V and 8 bases at J, with 4 bases between the two ends. The CDR3 runs 9 residues. This CDR3 reads CASGYEQFF. CDR3 nucleotide sequence: TGTGCCAGCGGGTATGAGCAGTTCTTC.

The chain couples TRBV12-3 or TRBV12-4 to TRBJ2-5; 8 bases align to TRBD2. V gave up 4 bases and J gave up 3 bases; unmatched junction bases: 4. The CDR3 runs to 14 residues. The CDR3 sequence: CASSSQAGEETQYF. Here the CDR3 DNA reads TGTGCCAGCAGTTCTCAAGCGGGAGAAGAGACCCAGTACTTC.

The V call is TRBV11-2, the J call TRBJ2-1, with a tentative D call TRBD1 (6 bases). The V gene lost 1 base and the J gene lost 5 bases, with 12 bases spanning the gap. The CDR3 has 15 residues. Germline values: CDR1 SGHAT, CDR2 FQNNGV. CDR3 sequence reads: CASSLGVQGNNEQFF. In DNA form, the CDR3 reads TGTGCCAGCAGCTTAGGGGTGCAGGGGAACAATGAGCAGTTCTTC. Complete variable domain (other parts from reference TRBV11-2 and TRBJ2-1): EAGVAQSPRYKIIEKRQSVAFWCNPISGHATLYWYQQILGQGPKLLIQFQNNGVVDDSQLPKDRFSAERLKGVDSTLKIQPAKLEDSAVYLCASSLGVQGNNEQFFGPGTRLTVL.

The chain couples TRBV6-5 to TRBJ2-1; TRBD2 agrees at 7 bases. Per the germline V gene, CDR1 is MNHEY and CDR2 is SVGAGI. This CDR3 has 11 amino acids. J lost 11 bases, V lost 5 bases, and 3 bases had no gene match. CDR3 amino acids: CASSTSVQQFF. The CDR3 DNA is TGTGCCAGCAGTACTAGCGTCCAGCAGTTCTTC.

This clonotype showed up many times. CDR3 region: CASSLGGGITDTQYF. The CDR3 DNA reads TGCGCCAGCAGCTTGGGCGGCGGGATAACAGATACGCAGTATTTT. V is TRBV5-1 and J is TRBJ2-3; a possible D gene is TRBD2 (6 bases). The CDR3 contains 15 residues. V gave up 0 bases and J gave up 3 bases, with 11 bases separating them. The V gene's germline CDR1 is SGHRS and CDR2 YFSETQ.

The rearrangement joins TRBV6-6 to TRBJ2-7; 10 bases fit TRBD1. The V gene end was trimmed by 9 bases and the J gene end by 6 bases; junction bases not matched to a gene: 8. CDR3 size: 13 residues. Germline CDR1 MNHNY, CDR2 SVGAGI (reference sequence). CDR3 coding DNA: TGTGCCAGTACCGGGACAGGGGCCGGCGAGCAGTACTTC. This codes for CASTGTGAGEQYF.

This clonotype has more than one count but fewer than ten. V and J are TRBV27 and TRBJ2-3; the D is unclear. CDR1 MNHEY and CDR2 SMNVEV come from the germline V gene (reference sequence). Between the trimmed V and J ends, which lost 2 bases and 2 bases, there was a span of 23 bases. This CDR3 has 19 amino acids. CDR3 sequence: CASSLRILGSLSPTDTQYF. CDR3 coding DNA: TGTGCCAGCAGTTTAAGGATCCTGGGCTCACTAAGCCCCACAGATACGCAGTATTTT.

This clonotype was detected ten times or more. The genes are TRBV20-1 and TRBJ2-1, with D possibly matching TRBD2 (5 bases). There are 15 residues in the CDR3. Germline CDR1 DFQATT, CDR2 SNEGSKA (reference sequence). Trimming cost V 5 bases and J 1 base, with 15 bases left between them. DNA for the CDR3: TGCAGTGCTGGTCCGTCGGGCGGGTCCTACAATGAGCAGTTCTTC. This gives the protein CSAGPSGGSYNEQFF.

This clonotype was seen more than once but under ten times. The V call is TRBV12-3 or TRBV12-4, the J call TRBJ2-3; perhaps TRBD2 as D (6 bases). This CDR3 region has 13 residues. V was shortened by 8 bases and J by 2 bases, with 11 bases between the two germline ends. The CDR3 here is CASCAGSTDTQYF. The CDR3 coding sequence is TGTGCCAGCTGCGCGGGGTCCACAGATACGCAGTATTTT.

The sample holds a few counts of this clonotype. The chain links TRBV7-9 to TRBJ2-5, with 7 bases lining up with TRBD2. The ends lost 3 bases at V and 1 base at J; junction bases unmatched: 8. The germline V gene encodes CDR1 SEHNR and CDR2 FQNEAQ (reference sequence). CDR3 length: 16 residues. The CDR3 DNA follows: TGTGCCAGCAGCTTTCCCGGGGGGACCTTCCAAGAGACCCAGTACTTC. Translation: CASSFPGGTFQETQYF.